The T cell receptor beta chain under discussion was sequenced for a study of T cells after yellow fever vaccination. Findings of the study overall: At approximately 96% for CD4 and approximately 89% for CD8, most primary-vaccination clones showed up again after the booster. The appearance of a small share of clonotypes in both CD4 and CD8 compartments was observed.

Germline assignment: CDR1 SQVTM and CDR2 ANQGSEA. The CDR3 sequence is 12 residues long. V shed 2 bases and J shed 3 bases, with 8 bases lying between them. TCRdb redid the calling of the 5' RACE reads with MiXCR, one entry per CDR3 protein. The table lists roughly 50,000 distinct CDR3 sequences, around 7% of them singletons. This clonotype appeared many times. Its antigen is as yet unknown. The sample consisted of CD8+ T cells sorted from PBMCs, taken approximately 15 days after the first yellow fever vaccination. V and J are TRBV29-1 and TRBJ2-7; no reliable D call. This TCR derives from a man between 18 and 35 years old who received the YFV17D yellow fever vaccine. CDR3 nucleotides: TGCAGCGTTGAAAACCCGGGCTACGAGCAGTACTTC. This codes for CSVENPGYEQYF.